Below are 14 T cell receptor beta chains sequenced from a single sample in a study of T cell repertoires in cytomegalovirus infection. TCRdb analysed the reads with MiXCR anew, one entry per CDR3 protein. The data show tens of thousands of distinct CDR3 sequences, under 4.5% seen once. The sequencing sample was made of PBMCs. These receptors came from a human donor in good health (CMV status not recorded). Some clones in this sample may be carry-over from other donors' samples.

Ten or more counts support this clonotype. The chain uses TRBV7-9 and TRBJ2-2, with D hard to call. The length of the CDR3 is 17 residues. V was pared by 5 bases and J by 4 bases, with 20 bases between. Germline CDR1 reads SEHNR; CDR2 reads FQNEAQ (reference sequence). The CDR3 bases are TGTGCCAGCAGCGTCGCATTGACGGTAACTGGCACCGGGGAGCTGTTTTTT. Its translation is CASSVALTVTGTGELFF. Full variable domain (outside the CDR3, taken from reference TRBV7-9 and TRBJ2-2): DTGVSQNPRHKITKRGQNVTFRCDPISEHNRLYWYRQTLGQGPEFLTYFQNEAQLEKSRLLSDRFSAERPKGSFSTLEIQRTEQGDSAMYLCASSVALTVTGTGELFFGEGSRLTVL.

This clonotype was seen at least ten times. This sequence joins TRBV6-2 or TRBV6-3 and TRBJ1-2, with a tentative D call TRBD1 (6 bases). Trimming removed 7 bases at V and 7 bases at J, with 16 bases between. Germline CDR1 MNHEY, CDR2 SVGEGT. This CDR3 comprises 13 residues. The CDR3 loop is CASTTGGAGGYTF. CDR3 in DNA: TGTGCCAGCACCACCGGGGGGGCCGGTGGCTACACCTTC.

The table lists this clonotype with many counts. The chain joins TRBV2 to TRBJ2-7, with D possibly matching TRBD2 (5 bases). This CDR3 comprises 15 residues. The germline V gene encodes CDR1 SNHLY and CDR2 FYNNEI. The V end was cut by 0 bases, the J end by 6 bases, with 15 bases between. The CDR3 bases are TGTGCCAGCAGTGAAGCGCCTAGCAAGGCCTTCGAGCAGTACTTC. It codes for CASSEAPSKAFEQYF.

At least ten counts were recorded for this clonotype. The V and J genes are TRBV7-2 and TRBJ2-2; 8 positions agree with TRBD1. The CDR3 loop spans 15 amino acids. Germline V gene sequence: CDR1 SGHTA, CDR2 FQGNSA. Unmatched junction bases numbered 4, after V lost 6 bases and J lost 1 base. CDR3 DNA: TGTGCCAGCAGGGGGACAGGAAGGAACACCGGGGAGCTGTTTTTT. This codes for CASRGTGRNTGELFF.

This rearrangement joins TRBV27 to TRBJ2-4; 10 nucleotides align to TRBD2. The CDR3 length is 14 residues. Germline trimming cut 6 bases from V and 4 bases from J; bases unmatched to any gene: 3. Germline CDR1 MNHEY, CDR2 SMNVEV (reference sequence). The CDR3 region has the DNA TGTGCCAGCAGCCAGGGACTAGCGAAAAACATTCAGTACTTC. Its translation is CASSQGLAKNIQYF.

In this sample, this clonotype turned up many times. The chain joins TRBV20-1 to TRBJ2-5, with 11 nucleotides matching TRBD2. V shed 0 bases and J 4 bases; nucleotides not matched to a gene: 4. The germline V gene has CDR1 DFQATT and CDR2 SNEGSKA (reference sequence). The CDR3 consists of 15 residues. For the CDR3, the DNA is TGCAGTGCTAGAGATTCTAGCGGGGGGCCAGAGACCCAGTACTTC. Protein: CSARDSSGGPETQYF.

There are many counts of this clonotype. The chain is built from TRBV7-3 and TRBJ2-1, with D possibly TRBD1 on 6 matching bases. V dropped 1 base and J dropped 8 bases, with 6 bases sitting between them. The CDR3 is 12 amino acids. CDR1 SGHTA and CDR2 FQGTGA come from the germline V gene. Here the CDR3 reads CASSLRGHEQFF. In DNA, the CDR3 is TGTGCCAGCAGCTTAAGGGGGCATGAGCAGTTCTTC. Complete variable domain (other parts from reference TRBV7-3 and TRBJ2-1): GAGVSQTPSNKVTEKGKYVELRCDPISGHTALYWYRQSLGQGPEFLIYFQGTGAADDSGLPNDRFFAVRPEGSVSTLKIQRTERGDSAVYLCASSLRGHEQFFGPGTRLTVL.

This clonotype was detected many times. The chain joins TRBV7-9 to TRBJ2-1; the D gene could be TRBD1 or TRBD2 (6 bases each). Germline assignment: CDR1 SEHNR and CDR2 FQNEAQ (reference sequence). Between the trimmed V and J ends, which lost 1 base and 2 bases, there was a span of 9 bases. CDR3 size: 15 residues. The CDR3 here is CASSLGGGPYNEQFF. Written as DNA, the CDR3 is TGTGCCAGCAGCTTAGGAGGGGGGCCCTACAATGAGCAGTTCTTC.

This clonotype was seen many times. The gene calls are TRBV20-1 and TRBJ2-5; TRBD1 aligns across 8 bases. Trimming at V came to 6 bases and at J to 4 bases, leaving 13 bases not matched to a gene. The CDR3 contains 15 residues. Germline loops: CDR1 DFQATT, CDR2 SNEGSKA (reference sequence). The CDR3 region is CSAVRRTGGIETQYF. Written as DNA, the CDR3 is TGCAGTGCCGTACGGAGAACAGGGGGGATAGAGACCCAGTACTTC.

This clonotype was seen many times. The chain combines TRBV7-2 with TRBJ2-2; D may be TRBD2 (6 bases). This CDR3 is built from 15 residues. Germline CDR1 is SGHTA and CDR2 is FQGNSA. Trimming removed 1 base from V and 4 bases from J, with 10 bases in between. The CDR3 sequence: CASSLGRRGTGELFF. The CDR3, as DNA: TGTGCCAGCAGCTTAGGCAGGCGGGGCACCGGGGAGCTGTTTTTT. The complete variable domain, with remaining parts taken from reference TRBV7-2 and TRBJ2-2, reads GAGVSQSPSNKVTEKGKDVELRCDPISGHTALYWYRQSLGQGLEFLIYFQGNSAPDKSGLPSDRFSAERTGGSVSTLTIQRTQQEDSAVYLCASSLGRRGTGELFFGEGSRLTVL.

Ten or more counts support this clonotype. The chain carries TRBV28 and TRBJ2-7; a possible D gene is TRBD1 (6 bases). The length of the CDR3 is 14 residues. CDR1 is MDHEN, CDR2 SYDVKM, per germline. Trimming shortened V by 2 bases and J by 3 bases, and 11 bases separated the two germline ends. CDR3 region: CASSLRGHNYEQYF. Written as DNA, the CDR3 is TGTGCCAGCAGTTTAAGGGGACATAACTACGAGCAGTACTTC.

A few counts support this clonotype. This sequence joins TRBV5-1 and TRBJ2-7; D possibly matches TRBD1 or TRBD2 (6 bases each). V lost 0 bases and J 7 bases, leaving 14 bases between the germline ends. The CDR3 contains 14 residues. CDR1 and CDR2 from the germline V gene are SGHRS and YFSETQ. CDR3: CASSLVGGDEEQYF. Here the CDR3 DNA reads TGCGCCAGCAGCTTGGTCGGGGGCGACGAGGAGCAGTACTTC.

This clonotype has at least ten counts. V and J are TRBV20-1 and TRBJ2-5, with TRBD2 matching 8 bases. The CDR3 covers 12 residues. Germline assignment: CDR1 DFQATT and CDR2 SNEGSKA (reference sequence). With V trimmed by 6 bases and J by 7 bases, 7 bases remained unmatched. The CDR3 is CSAPWRGATQYF. The CDR3 DNA reads as TGCAGTGCACCTTGGCGGGGGGCGACCCAGTACTTC.

This clonotype showed up many times. The chain combines TRBV7-2 with TRBJ1-1; 10 bases match TRBD1. The CDR3 has 14 amino acids. From germline, CDR1 is SGHTA and CDR2 FQGNSA. With V trimmed by 4 bases and J by 5 bases, 4 bases remained unmatched. The CDR3 DNA reads as TGTGCCAGCAGCTACGGGACAGGGGTTACTGAAGCTTTCTTT. Protein product: CASSYGTGVTEAFF.